Included here is one T cell receptor (beta chain) sequence, with context. Its antigen is undetermined. This PCR relied on a set of 60 Vbeta primers and 13 Jbeta primers. Clones were read by immunoSEQ multiplex PCR, and TCRdb kept only the in-frame ones, dropping some. The sample contains 140,000 or so clones, approximately 80% of which appear only once. The source of the sample is a study of cytomegalovirus exposure and HLA in healthy donors. Study outcomes and limitations: High sensitivity and specificity were reportedly achieved when the classifier diagnosed cytomegalovirus status. What was likely a sequencing artifact was a cluster of highly shared sequence variants. Association of a missense DCLRE1C variant with TCR beta V- and J-gene trimming was reported in a later analysis.

V was pared by 4 bases and J by 4 bases, with 6 bases of the junction left unmatched. This CDR3 is 15 amino acids long. Germline V gives CDR1 SGDLS, CDR2 YYNGEE. This receptor was identified in a female donor in good health and CMV-seronegative. Sample: PBMCs. J is TRBJ1-1 and V is TRBV9; TRBD1 agrees at 11 bases. The CDR3, as DNA: TGTGCCAGCAGCCCCCGGGACAGGGGGATCACTGAAGCTTTCTTT. Its translation: CASSPRDRGITEAFF.